This is a list of T cell receptor beta chains from one sample in a study of T-cell memory formation after mild COVID-19. TCRdb fed the 5' RACE reads into MiXCR, producing one record per CDR3 protein. The repertoire holds about 350,000 distinct CDR3 sequences, with roughly 15% as singletons. Sequencing used PBMCs or a T cell subset sorted from them (not recorded which). These receptors all stem from a man aged 18 to 30 who had mild COVID-19 (a few samples of this study predate the infection). Cell type and time point are not known. Both conserved end residues are part of each CDR3. The D gene is left open where the match is weak. Rows may omit the clone size; those that give it use once, few, many or a size class.

j_call d_call clone_size v_call cdr3_nt cdr3_aa
TRBJ1-2 TRBD1 few TRBV4-3 TGCGCCAGCAGCGATTTAACCGGGACAGGGACTAACTATGGCTACACCTTC CASSDLTGTGTNYGYTF
TRBJ1-5 NA NA TRBV27 TGTGCCAGCAGGCGACACCCCCGGGATCAGCCCCAGCATTTT CASRRHPRDQPQHF
TRBJ2-2 TRBD1 many TRBV5-1 TGCGCCAGCAGCTACAACCGGGACAGGGGGCCGTTTGGTACCGGGGAGCTGTTTTTT CASSYNRDRGPFGTGELFF
TRBJ2-5 TRBD1 NA TRBV5-1 TGCGCCAGCAGCTTTCAGACAGGGAGACAAGAGACCCAGTACTTC CASSFQTGRQETQYF
TRBJ1-1 NA NA TRBV12-3/TRBV12-4 TGTGCCAGCAGTCTTGAAGACAGAATGAACACTGAAGCTTTCTTT CASSLEDRMNTEAFF
TRBJ1-3 NA many TRBV4-1 TGCGCCAGCAGCCGAGGGGGGATAATCCTCTCTGGAAACACCATATATTTT CASSRGGIILSGNTIYF
TRBJ2-3 NA many TRBV5-1 TGCGCCAGCAGCTTGGGGGTCGGGGCAGATACGCAGTATTTT CASSLGVGADTQYF
TRBJ2-5 TRBD2 few TRBV7-9 TGTGCCAGCAGCGATTTTGGCAGGACTAGCGGGGCCGAGACCCAGTACTTC CASSDFGRTSGAETQYF
TRBJ2-7 NA NA TRBV12-3/TRBV12-4 TGTGCCAGCAGGCAAACAACCGAGCAGTACTTC CASRQTTEQYF
TRBJ1-1 NA few TRBV2 TGTGCCAGAAGGAACCGGGGGGAGGATGGTGAAGCTTTCTTT CARRNRGEDGEAFF
TRBJ2-4 TRBD1 few TRBV3-1 TGTGCCAGCAGCCCGCTGACAGGGACCGCCAAAAACATTCAGTACTTC CASSPLTGTAKNIQYF
TRBJ1-6 NA few TRBV7-2 TGTGCCAGCAGCTTCCAAGGCCTGGGGGGTTATAATTCACCCCTCCACTTT CASSFQGLGGYNSPLHF
TRBJ2-5 TRBD2 NA TRBV5-4 TGTGCCAGCAGGTCGGGACTAGCGGGGGTACAGTACTTC CASRSGLAGVQYF
TRBJ2-1 NA NA TRBV4-3 TGCGCCAGCAGCCATCGTAGCGGACCTTCCTACAATGAGCAGTTCTTC CASSHRSGPSYNEQFF
TRBJ2-3 TRBD2 NA TRBV5-1 TGCGCCAGCAGCTTCGCTCTAGCGGGGTTTGCGTCTAGCACAGATACGCAGTATTTT CASSFALAGFASSTDTQYF
TRBJ2-1 NA few TRBV7-2 TGTGCCAGCAGCGAACGACAGTACAATGAGCAGTTCTTC CASSERQYNEQFF
TRBJ1-1 NA few TRBV5-1 TGCGCCAGCAGCCCCGGGGAAGGGCCCACCACTGAAGCTTTCTTT CASSPGEGPTTEAFF
TRBJ2-5 TRBD2 NA TRBV5-1 TGCGCCAGCAGGTTCGGGACTAGCGGGGGAGAGACCCAGTACTTC CASRFGTSGGETQYF
TRBJ2-7 TRBD1 few TRBV12-3/TRBV12-4 TGTGCCAGCAGTTTGACAGGGGGCCTAGACGAGCAGTACTTC CASSLTGGLDEQYF
TRBJ2-3 TRBD2 many TRBV4-2 TGTGCCAGCAGCCAAGATATGAGCGGGGGAGCAGATACGCAGTATTTT CASSQDMSGGADTQYF
TRBJ1-1 NA few TRBV7-9 TGTGCCAGCAGCCTATCGGCGGCCTTTAACACTGAAGCTTTCTTT CASSLSAAFNTEAFF
TRBJ1-1 NA few TRBV5-1 TGCGCCAGCAGCAAAGGGGACGGGAACACTGAAGCTTTCTTT CASSKGDGNTEAFF